The present T cell receptor (beta chain) was sequenced within a study of T cell responses to AZD1222 COVID-19 vaccine (TCRdb year 2021). Describing the broader study: AZD1222 recipients given second doses at about 4 weeks or at about 12 weeks were pooled, since spike-specific TCR depth and breadth were not found to differ between the two schedules. Enrollment into the trials was organized by age into subgroups of 18-55, 56-69 and 70-plus years, and those subgroups contained approximately 160, 26 and 62 TCR-sequenced participants, respectively. TCR sequencing was performed for 230 to 250 trial participants, of whom approximately 200 were given two doses of AZD1222 and about 25 were given two doses of MenACWY control vaccine.

The paper as a whole reports these results and caveats: Conclusions about previously exposed vaccinees are limited because only six or seven AZD1222 recipients were SARS-CoV-2 seropositive at baseline. CD4 TCRs associated with the vaccine covered the entire spike protein, and the dominant responses were in regions 160-218 and 743-854. The 56-69-year group was small, and its depth increase did not reach significance, likely because of low power. No day 14 peak-response samples were available, so repertoires were characterized only after the peak T cell response. Participants were mostly white British, with more females than males. The authors suggested clonal diversity may have been underestimated. Reportedly, almost half of the unique spike-specific TCRs recognized epitopes lying outside the regions that are mutated in the B.1.351 and B.1.1.7 variants. Spike-specific TCR breadth and depth rose significantly after two AZD1222 doses compared with day 0 and with MenACWY recipients.

The CDR3 regions of human TCRbeta chains were analyzed by immunosequencing. The original methods were these. Repertoire TCRs were matched against a reference library of SARS-CoV-2-specific TCRs generated with the MIRA antigen-specificity platform. Breadth meant the fraction of unique TCRs that were SARS-CoV-2-associated, whereas depth meant the fraction of total T cells that were SARS-CoV-2-associated. Using the MIRA data, every spike-specific TCR was mapped to the spike region that the TCR reacted to and assigned to either a CD4 or a CD8 class. Log10-transformed breadth and depth values were compared by one-way ANOVA with Sidak's multiple comparisons tests. Not all clones reach the TCRdb copy of this immuneACCESS table, which keeps in-frame sequences only. Checked studies attribute under half of the gap to unresolved V genes and leave the rest unexplained. V, J and clone size are taken as reported in that table, and D and trimming were inferred from the DNA itself. The sample has about 110,000 clones on record, about 86% of them singletons. The ten largest clones take up 3% to 3.5% of the sample.

This clone came up a few times. Its antigen is unknown. No much larger clone exists at a distance of one base, and base qualities are not known. The CDR3 covers 13 residues, taking in both the cysteine and the phenylalanine. Only the CDR3 DNA is retained, 39 bases long and in frame from the first base. CDR1 is given as GTSNPN and CDR2 as SVGIG, both from the germline V gene (reference sequence). V is shortened by 4 bases, J by 9 bases, and the region joining them spans 13 bases. In light of the paper, this sample's time point label describes: baseline before first vaccination. Samples from vaccinated people were obtained from the UK trials COV001 and COV002, which included a single-blind randomized controlled phase 2/3 trial of AZD1222 (ChAdOx1 nCoV-19) in healthy adults. For TCRbeta chain sequencing, PBMC samples were collected from trial participants at day 0 and at day 28 after the second dose.

The receptor's source is an adult in good health. Sequencing used peripheral blood, obtained on day 0 of AZD1222 vaccination. The chain is encoded by TRBV30 joined to TRBJ1-6; the best D guess is TRBD1, with 6 bases matching. The DNA is TGTGCCTGGACTGGCACAGGGAGTTCACCCCTCCACTTT. It encodes CAWTGTGSSPLHF. Here the CDR3 is joined to the reference TRBV30 and TRBJ1-6 genes, and the full variable domain is: SQTIHQWPATLVQPVGSPLSLECTVEGTSNPNLYWYRQAAGRGLQLLFYSVGIGQISSEVPQNLSASRPQDRQFILSSKKLLLSDSGFYLCAWTGTGSSPLHFGNGTRLTVT.